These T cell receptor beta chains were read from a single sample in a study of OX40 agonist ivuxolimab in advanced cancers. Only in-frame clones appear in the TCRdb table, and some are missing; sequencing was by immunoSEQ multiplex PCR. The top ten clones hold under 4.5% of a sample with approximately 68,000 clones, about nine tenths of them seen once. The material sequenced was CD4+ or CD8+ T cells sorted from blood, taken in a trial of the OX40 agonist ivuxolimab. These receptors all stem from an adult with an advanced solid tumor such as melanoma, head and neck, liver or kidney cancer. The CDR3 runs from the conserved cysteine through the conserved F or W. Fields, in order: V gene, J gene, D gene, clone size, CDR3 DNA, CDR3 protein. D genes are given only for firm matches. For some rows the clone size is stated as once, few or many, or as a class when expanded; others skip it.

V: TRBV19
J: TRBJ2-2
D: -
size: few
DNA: TGTGCCAGTAGTATAACAGATGGCGGGGAGCTGTTTTTT
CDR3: CASSITDGGELFF

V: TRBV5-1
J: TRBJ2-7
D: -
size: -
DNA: TGCGCCAGCAGCTTGGGGGTTGTCCACGAGCAGTACTTC
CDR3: CASSLGVVHEQYF

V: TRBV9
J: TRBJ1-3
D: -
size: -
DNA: TGTGCCAGCAGCGTAGAAGTTCGGGCGAGCTCTGGAAACACCATATATTTT
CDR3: CASSVEVRASSGNTIYF

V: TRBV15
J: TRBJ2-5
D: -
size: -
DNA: TGTGCCACACGGGAGGAGGGGGGCGAGACCCAGTACTTC
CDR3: CATREEGGETQYF

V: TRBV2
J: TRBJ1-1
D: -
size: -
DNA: TGTGCCAGCAGGCGGTACACTGAAGCTTTCTTT
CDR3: CASRRYTEAFF

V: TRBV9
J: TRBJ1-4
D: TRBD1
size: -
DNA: TGTGCCAGCAGCGTGACAGGGGGCCGGGAGAAACTGTTTTTT
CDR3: CASSVTGGREKLFF

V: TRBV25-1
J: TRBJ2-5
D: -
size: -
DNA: TGTGCCAGCAGTCCAGGGACATTACTTCAAGAAACCCAGTACTTC
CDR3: CASSPGTLLQETQYF

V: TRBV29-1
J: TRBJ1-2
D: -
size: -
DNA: TGCAGCGTTGAAGTTCCGGCGACGACTGGCTACACCTTC
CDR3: CSVEVPATTGYTF

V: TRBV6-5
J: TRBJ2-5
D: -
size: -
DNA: TGTGCCAGACAGGGAGGGGCGAAAGAGACCCAGTACTTC
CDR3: CARQGGAKETQYF

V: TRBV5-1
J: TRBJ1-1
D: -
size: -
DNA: TGCGCCAGCAGCTTGGAGCGGTTCACTGAAGCTTTCTTT
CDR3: CASSLERFTEAFF

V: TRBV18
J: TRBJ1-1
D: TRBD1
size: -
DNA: TGTGCCAGCTCACCAAACCCCGGGGGCAGGGGGGTGAACACTGAAGCTTTCTTT
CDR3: CASSPNPGGRGVNTEAFF

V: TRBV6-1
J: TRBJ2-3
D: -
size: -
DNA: TGTGCCAGCAGACTGACAGAGAGCACAGATACGCAGTATTTT
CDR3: CASRLTESTDTQYF

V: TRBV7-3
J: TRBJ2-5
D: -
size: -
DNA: TGTGCCAGCAGCTTATATGGACAATCAGAGACCCAGTACTTC
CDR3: CASSLYGQSETQYF

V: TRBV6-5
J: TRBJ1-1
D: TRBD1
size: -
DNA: TGTGCCAGCAGGCCAAGACAGGGGGCGCGGACTGAAGCTTTCTTT
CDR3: CASRPRQGARTEAFF

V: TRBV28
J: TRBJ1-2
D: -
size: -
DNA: TGTGCCAGCAGCGGCGACAGTCACTATGGCTACACCTTC
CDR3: CASSGDSHYGYTF

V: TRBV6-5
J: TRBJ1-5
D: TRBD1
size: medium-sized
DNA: TGTGCCAGCAGCCCCGGACAGGCCTTTGATCAGCCCCAGCATTTT
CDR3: CASSPGQAFDQPQHF

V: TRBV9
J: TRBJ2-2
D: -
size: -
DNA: TGTGCCAGCAGCGTAGTCCCCCAAGGGGCGGCTGGTTCCGGGGAGCTGTTTTTT
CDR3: CASSVVPQGAAGSGELFF

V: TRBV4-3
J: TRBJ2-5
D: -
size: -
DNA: TGCGCCAGCAGCCAAGATAGAGGGATCCAAGAGACCCAGTACTTC
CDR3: CASSQDRGIQETQYF

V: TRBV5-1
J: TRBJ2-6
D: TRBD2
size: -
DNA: TGCGCCAGCAGCTGGGGCGGGGGATCTGGGGCCAACGTCCTGACTTTC
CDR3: CASSWGGGSGANVLTF

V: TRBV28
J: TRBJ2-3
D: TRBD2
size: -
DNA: TGTGCCAGCAGTTTACTGCTCACTAGCGGGAGTACAGATACGCAGTATTTT
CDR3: CASSLLLTSGSTDTQYF

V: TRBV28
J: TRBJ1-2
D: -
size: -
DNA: TGTGTCAGCAGAGGGGCTAACTATGGCTACACCTTC
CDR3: CVSRGANYGYTF

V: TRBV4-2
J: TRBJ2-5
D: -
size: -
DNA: TGTGCCAGCAGCCAAGAAGGCAGGGTGGCAGAGACCCAGTACTTC
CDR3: CASSQEGRVAETQYF

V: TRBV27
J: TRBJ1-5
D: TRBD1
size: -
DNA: TGTGCCAGCAGTAGCCAGGGGGCCCCAAATCAGCCCCAGCATTTT
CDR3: CASSSQGAPNQPQHF

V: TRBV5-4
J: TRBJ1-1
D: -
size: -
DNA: TGTGCCAGCAGCCGGGCGGGACTCATGAACACTGAAGCTTTCTTT
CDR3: CASSRAGLMNTEAFF

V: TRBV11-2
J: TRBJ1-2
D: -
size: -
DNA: TGTGCCAGCAGCTTAGATCGCTCGGTTGTCGGCTATGGCTACACCTTC
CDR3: CASSLDRSVVGYGYTF

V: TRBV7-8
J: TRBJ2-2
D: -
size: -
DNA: TGTGCCAGCAGCTTTGACAGCACGACCGGGGAGCTGTTTTTT
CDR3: CASSFDSTTGELFF

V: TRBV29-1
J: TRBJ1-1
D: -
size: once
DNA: TGCAGCGTTGTGTCTGGGAACACTGAAGCTTTCTTT
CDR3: CSVVSGNTEAFF

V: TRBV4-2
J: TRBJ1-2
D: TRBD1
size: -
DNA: TGTGCCAGCAGCCAAGAAATGGCAGGGGGCCGAGGTGGCTACACCTTC
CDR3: CASSQEMAGGRGGYTF

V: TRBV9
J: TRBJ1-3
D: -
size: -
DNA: TGTGCCAGCAGCGGAAGACAGGCCCACTCTGGAAACACCATATATTTT
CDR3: CASSGRQAHSGNTIYF

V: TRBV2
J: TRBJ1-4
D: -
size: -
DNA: TGTGCCAGTGGGGCCTCCCAAGGCGATGAAAAACTGTTTTTT
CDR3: CASGASQGDEKLFF

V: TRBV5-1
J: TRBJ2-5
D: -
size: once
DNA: TGCGCCAGCAGCTTGGCCCAGGGATGGGAGACCCAGTACTTC
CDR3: CASSLAQGWETQYF

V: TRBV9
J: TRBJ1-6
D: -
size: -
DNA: TGTGCCAGCAGCCGGCAGGCCGGGGGAAGGAATTCACCCCTCCACTTT
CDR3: CASSRQAGGRNSPLHF

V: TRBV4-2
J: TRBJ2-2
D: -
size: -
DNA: TGTGCCAGCAGCCTCCCAGGGGAAGCCAGCACCGGGGGGCTGTTTTTT
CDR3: CASSLPGEASTGGLFF

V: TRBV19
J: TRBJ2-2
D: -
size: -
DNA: TGTGCCCTGTTTAGGACGGAGGGCCCCGGGGAGCTGTTTTTT
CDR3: CALFRTEGPGELFF

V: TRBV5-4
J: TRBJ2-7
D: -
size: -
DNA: TGTGCCAGCAGCCGGGACGAGTACGAGCAGTACTTC
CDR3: CASSRDEYEQYF

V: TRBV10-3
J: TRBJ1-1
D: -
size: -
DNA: TGTGCCATCAGTGACCCTGGACAACCCAACACTGAAGCTTTCTTT
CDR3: CAISDPGQPNTEAFF

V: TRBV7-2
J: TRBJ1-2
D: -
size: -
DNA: TGTGCCAGCAGCCCCCTACGGGCGAGAGGCTACACCTTC
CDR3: CASSPLRARGYTF

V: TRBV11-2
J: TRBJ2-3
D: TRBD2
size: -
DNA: TGTGCCAGCAGCTTAGATCTAGCGGGGGCTATGGGCGATACGCAGTATTTT
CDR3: CASSLDLAGAMGDTQYF

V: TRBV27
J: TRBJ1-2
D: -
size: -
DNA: TGTGCCAGCAGCCATCATTCCATACGGGACACGGAAAACTATGGCTACACCTTC
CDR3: CASSHHSIRDTENYGYTF

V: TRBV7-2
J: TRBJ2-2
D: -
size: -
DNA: TGTGCCAGCAGCTTAGTATGGGGTAATGCCGGGGAGCTGTTTTTT
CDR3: CASSLVWGNAGELFF

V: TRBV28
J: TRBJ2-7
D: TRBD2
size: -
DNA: TGTGCCAGCAGTTTAGGCGGGAGCTCCTACGAGCAGTACTTC
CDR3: CASSLGGSSYEQYF

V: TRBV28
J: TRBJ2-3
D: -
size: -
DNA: TGTGCCAGCCTGATGGGCGGAGTAATAAGCACAGATACGCAGTATTTT
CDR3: CASLMGGVISTDTQYF

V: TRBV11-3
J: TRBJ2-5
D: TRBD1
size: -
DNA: TGTGCCAGCAGCATCAACAGGGGGCAAACGGTGACCCAGTACTTC
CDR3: CASSINRGQTVTQYF

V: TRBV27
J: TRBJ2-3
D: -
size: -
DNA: TGTGCCAGCAGTTTAGATCGCGGCACAGATACGCAGTATTTT
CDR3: CASSLDRGTDTQYF

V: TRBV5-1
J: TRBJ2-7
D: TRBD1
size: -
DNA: TGCGCCAGCAGCGACCCGGGACAGGCATCCTACGAGCAGTACTTC
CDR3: CASSDPGQASYEQYF

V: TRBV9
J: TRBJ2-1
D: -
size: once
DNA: TGTGCCAGCAGTCCCGGGGGAAGCTCCTACAATGAGCAGTTCTTC
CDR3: CASSPGGSSYNEQFF